Shown below are 13 T cell receptor beta chains from a single sample sequenced in a study of spatial heterogeneity in lung cancer. General observations from the study: One measure, the expanded intratumoral alpha and beta TCR count, tracked tumor mutation counts.

One entry per CDR3 protein results from TCRdb running MiXCR on the 5' RACE reads. The table includes about 100,000 distinct CDR3 sequences, 4.4% detected once. Described time point: sample taken at primary tumor resection. Their target antigens are unknown. The material was lung tumor tissue, obtained at surgery. Every receptor here comes from a male donor with early-stage non-small cell lung cancer.

This clonotype came up many times. This rearrangement joins TRBV10-3 to TRBJ1-2, with 7 bases identical to TRBD1. The CDR3 runs 13 residues. CDR1 and CDR2 (germline): ENHRY, SYGVKD. V was clipped by 11 bases and J by 4 bases; unmatched bases: 10. The CDR3 DNA sequence: TGTGCCGCCGGGACAGTCCTGATCTATGGCTACACCTTC. Its translation is CAAGTVLIYGYTF.

This clonotype was recorded at least ten times. The gene calls are TRBV3-1 and TRBJ2-3; the D is unclear. Trimming removed 1 base from V and 4 bases from J, with 6 bases in between. The CDR3 is 13 residues long. Germline values: CDR1 LGHDT, CDR2 YNNKEL (reference sequence). This CDR3 is CASSQGLPDTQYF. CDR3 nucleotide sequence: TGTGCCAGCAGCCAAGGATTACCAGATACGCAGTATTTT.

At least ten counts were recorded for this clonotype. This chain joins TRBV5-5 and TRBJ2-5; D call uncertain. Trimming shortened V by 3 bases and J by 0 bases, and 9 bases separated the two germline ends. The length of the CDR3 is 14 residues. Germline loops: CDR1 SGHKS, CDR2 YYEKEE (reference sequence). CDR3 loop: CASSSDVNQETQYF. CDR3 nucleotide sequence: TGTGCCAGCAGCTCGGACGTAAACCAAGAGACCCAGTACTTC.

At least ten counts were recorded for this clonotype. This chain links TRBV12-3 or TRBV12-4 with TRBJ2-1, with D tentatively TRBD2 (6 bases). CDR3 length: 13 amino acids. Trimming removed 6 bases from V and 9 bases from J, with 15 bases in between. This chain's CDR3 is CASRAREYGEQFF. The DNA of the CDR3 is TGTGCCAGCAGGGCGCGGGAATACGGTGAGCAGTTCTTC.

This clonotype has ten or more counts. This chain joins TRBV20-1 and TRBJ2-3; 12 nucleotides match TRBD2. Germline V gives CDR1 DFQATT, CDR2 SNEGSKA (reference sequence). The CDR3 contains 16 residues. The J segment lost 4 bases and the V segment lost 0 bases, leaving 5 bases of the junction unmatched. The CDR3 protein is CSARDPASGRADTQYF. In DNA form, the CDR3 reads TGCAGTGCTAGAGATCCCGCTAGCGGGAGGGCAGATACGCAGTATTTT.

The chain couples TRBV5-3 to TRBJ1-5, with D possibly being TRBD1 (5 bases). TRBV5-3 is an open reading frame whose function is uncertain. Trimming took off 10 bases at V and 6 bases at J, with 14 bases between the two ends. This CDR3 is 12 amino acids long. CDR3 nucleotides: TGTGCCGGATGCTCAGGGAGTCAGCCCCAGCATTTT. Its translation is CAGCSGSQPQHF.

The chain is built from TRBV3-1 and TRBJ2-7; 8 nucleotides agree with TRBD2. CDR3 length equals 14 residues. After removal of 4 bases from V and 4 bases from J, the junction contained 6 bases not matched to a gene. Per the germline V gene, CDR1 is LGHDT and CDR2 is YNNKEL (reference sequence). The CDR3 DNA follows: TGTGCCAGCAGCCTGTCGGGGGGGAAGTACGAGCAGTACTTC. Translation gives CASSLSGGKYEQYF.

This clonotype was recorded a few times. This rearrangement joins TRBV6-6 to TRBJ2-3, with a tentative D call TRBD2 (6 bases). The CDR3 has 15 residues. CDR1 is MNHNY and CDR2 is SVGAGI in the germline V gene (reference sequence). Trimming stripped 4 bases from V and 6 bases from J, with 17 bases between. The DNA of the CDR3 is TGTGCCAGCAGTTTAAGGGCGGAGGGGATGGATACGCAGTATTTT. This sequence encodes CASSLRAEGMDTQYF.

There are many counts of this clonotype. The CDR3 sequence is CASSYPGVEAFF. CDR3 nucleotides: TGTGCCAGCAGTTACCCGGGGGTTGAAGCTTTCTTT. The rearrangement uses TRBV6-5 and TRBJ1-1; possible D gene TRBD1, 5 bases. The germline V gene encodes CDR1 MNHEY and CDR2 SVGAGI. V was cut by 2 bases and J by 7 bases, with 8 bases left in between. The CDR3 is made up of 12 amino acids.

This clonotype was found many times. The chain employs TRBV19 and TRBJ1-1, with 8 bases that match TRBD1. V gave up 6 bases and J gave up 5 bases; unmatched junction bases: 8. CDR3 length: 14 residues. The germline V gene encodes CDR1 LNHDA and CDR2 SQIVND (reference sequence). DNA for the CDR3: TGTGCCAGTAGCTCCTCGGGACAGGCAACTGAAGCTTTCTTT. It is translated as CASSSSGQATEAFF.

The CDR3 loop reads CASSLGGKWTYNEQFF. The CDR3 DNA sequence: TGTGCCAGCAGCCTCGGGGGAAAGTGGACCTACAATGAGCAGTTCTTC. This chain connects TRBV6-5 to TRBJ2-1; possibly TRBD2 for D (6 bases). Germline values: CDR1 MNHEY, CDR2 SVGAGI. CDR3 length: 16 amino acids. Trimming removed 6 bases from V and 2 bases from J, with 17 bases in between.

In its sample, this clonotype was seen many times. This sequence joins TRBV27 and TRBJ1-5; D gene ambiguous. The CDR3 covers 13 residues. Trimming stripped 7 bases from V and 5 bases from J, with 12 bases between. Germline CDR1 is MNHEY and CDR2 is SMNVEV (reference sequence). This CDR3 reads CASKVGLDQPQHF. The CDR3 region has the DNA TGTGCCAGCAAGGTGGGGTTGGATCAGCCCCAGCATTTT.

At least ten counts were recorded for this clonotype. The J gene is TRBJ1-5, the V gene TRBV2; perhaps TRBD1 as D (5 bases). Germline V gives CDR1 SNHLY, CDR2 FYNNEI. This CDR3 has 13 amino acids. Trimming shortened V by 8 bases and J by 4 bases, and 12 bases separated the two germline ends. The CDR3 protein is CASQTQGNQPQHF. The CDR3 DNA follows: TGTGCCAGCCAAACCCAGGGAAATCAGCCCCAGCATTTT.